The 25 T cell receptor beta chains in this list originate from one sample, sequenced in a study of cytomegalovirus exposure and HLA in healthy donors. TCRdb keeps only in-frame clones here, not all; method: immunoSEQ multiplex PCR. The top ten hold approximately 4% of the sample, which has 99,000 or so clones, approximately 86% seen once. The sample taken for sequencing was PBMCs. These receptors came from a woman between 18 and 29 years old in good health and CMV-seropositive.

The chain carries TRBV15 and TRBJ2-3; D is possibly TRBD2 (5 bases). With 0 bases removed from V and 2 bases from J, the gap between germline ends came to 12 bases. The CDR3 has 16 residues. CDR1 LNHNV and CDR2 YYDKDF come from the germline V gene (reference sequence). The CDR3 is CATSRDLTGFTDTQYF. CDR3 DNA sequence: TGTGCCACCAGCAGAGATCTCACGGGGTTCACAGATACGCAGTATTTT.

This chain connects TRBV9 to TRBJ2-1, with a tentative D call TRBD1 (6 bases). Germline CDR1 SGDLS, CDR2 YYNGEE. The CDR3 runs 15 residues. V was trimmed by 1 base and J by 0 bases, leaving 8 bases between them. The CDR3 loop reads CASSVTGSSYNEQFF. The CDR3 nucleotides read TGTGCCAGCAGCGTAACAGGGAGCTCCTACAATGAGCAGTTCTTC.

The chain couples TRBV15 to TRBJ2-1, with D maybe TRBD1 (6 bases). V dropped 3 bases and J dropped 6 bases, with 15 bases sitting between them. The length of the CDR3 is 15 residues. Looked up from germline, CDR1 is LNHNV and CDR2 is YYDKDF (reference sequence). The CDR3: CATSRVRGRANEQFF. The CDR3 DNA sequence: TGTGCCACCAGCAGGGTCAGGGGTAGGGCCAATGAGCAGTTCTTC.

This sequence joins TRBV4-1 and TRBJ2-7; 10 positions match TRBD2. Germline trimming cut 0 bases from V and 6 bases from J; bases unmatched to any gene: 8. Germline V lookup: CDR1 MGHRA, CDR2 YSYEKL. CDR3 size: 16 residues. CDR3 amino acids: CASSQDPVAGGREQYF. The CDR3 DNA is TGCGCCAGCAGCCAAGATCCGGTAGCGGGGGGCCGCGAGCAGTACTTC.

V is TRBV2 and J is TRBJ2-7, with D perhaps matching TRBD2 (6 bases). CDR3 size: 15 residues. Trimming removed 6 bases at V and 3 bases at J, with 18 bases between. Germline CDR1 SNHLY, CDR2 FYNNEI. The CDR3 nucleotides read TGTGCCAGCAGCGGCCGGGACCGGGGGTTCTACGAGCAGTACTTC. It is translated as CASSGRDRGFYEQYF.

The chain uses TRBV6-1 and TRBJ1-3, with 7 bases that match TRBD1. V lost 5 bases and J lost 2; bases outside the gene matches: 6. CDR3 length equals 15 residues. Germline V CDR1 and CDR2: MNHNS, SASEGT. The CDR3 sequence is CASSSTGWPGNTIYF. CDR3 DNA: TGTGCCAGCAGTTCGACAGGGTGGCCTGGAAACACCATATATTTT.

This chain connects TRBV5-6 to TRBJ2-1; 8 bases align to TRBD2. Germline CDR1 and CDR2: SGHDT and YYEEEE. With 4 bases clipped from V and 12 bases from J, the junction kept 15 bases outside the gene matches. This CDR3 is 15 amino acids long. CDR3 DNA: TGTGCCAGCAGCCCGGGCCAGCGGGGGCCGCCGGGGCAGTTCTTC. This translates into CASSPGQRGPPGQFF.

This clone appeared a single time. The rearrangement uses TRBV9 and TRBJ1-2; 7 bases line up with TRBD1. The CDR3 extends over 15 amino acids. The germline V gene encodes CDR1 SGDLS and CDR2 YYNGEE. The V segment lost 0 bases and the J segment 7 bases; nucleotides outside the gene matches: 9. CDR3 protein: CASSVGGGGQSGYTF. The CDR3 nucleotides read TGTGCCAGCAGCGTAGGCGGAGGGGGACAGAGTGGCTACACCTTC.

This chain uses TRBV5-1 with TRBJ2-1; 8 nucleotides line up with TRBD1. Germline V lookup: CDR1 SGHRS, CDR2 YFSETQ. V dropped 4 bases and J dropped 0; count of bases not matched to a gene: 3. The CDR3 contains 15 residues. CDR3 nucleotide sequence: TGCGCCAGCAGCCAGGGGGCAAGCTCCTACAATGAGCAGTTCTTC. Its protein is CASSQGASSYNEQFF.

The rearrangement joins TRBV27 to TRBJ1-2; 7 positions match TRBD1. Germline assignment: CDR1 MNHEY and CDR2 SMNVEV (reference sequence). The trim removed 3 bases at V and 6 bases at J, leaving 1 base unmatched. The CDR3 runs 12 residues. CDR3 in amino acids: CASSLTGNGYTF. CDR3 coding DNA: TGTGCCAGCAGTTTGACAGGGAATGGCTACACCTTC.

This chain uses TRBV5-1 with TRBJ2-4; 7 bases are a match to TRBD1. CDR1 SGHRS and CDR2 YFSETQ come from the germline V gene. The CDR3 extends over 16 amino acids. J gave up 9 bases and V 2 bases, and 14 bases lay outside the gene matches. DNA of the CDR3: TGCGCCAGCAGCTTAGGGCAGGGGGTAAGAAGGAGCATTCAGTACTTC. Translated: CASSLGQGVRRSIQYF.

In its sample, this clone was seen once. CDR3 DNA: TGTGCCACCGGAGCGGGACAGGGGGATTCACCCCTCCACTTT. Protein sequence: CATGAGQGDSPLHF. The genes are TRBV7-9 and TRBJ1-6; 11 positions match TRBD1. Germline V CDR1 and CDR2: SEHNR, FQNEAQ (reference sequence). The CDR3 runs to 14 residues. V was clipped by 10 bases and J by 8 bases; unmatched bases: 7.

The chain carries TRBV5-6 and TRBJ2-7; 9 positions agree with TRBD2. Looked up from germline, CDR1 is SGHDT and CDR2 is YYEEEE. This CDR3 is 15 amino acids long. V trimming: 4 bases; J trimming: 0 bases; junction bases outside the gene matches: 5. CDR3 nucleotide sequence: TGTGCCAGCAGCCTTAGCGGGAGAAGCTCCTACGAGCAGTACTTC. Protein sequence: CASSLSGRSSYEQYF.

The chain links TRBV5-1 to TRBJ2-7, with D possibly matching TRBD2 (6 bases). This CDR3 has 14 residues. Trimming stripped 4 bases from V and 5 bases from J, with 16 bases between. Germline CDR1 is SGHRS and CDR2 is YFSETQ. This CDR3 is CASSPGLLGDEQYF. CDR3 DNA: TGCGCCAGCAGCCCGGGACTTTTGGGCGACGAGCAGTACTTC.

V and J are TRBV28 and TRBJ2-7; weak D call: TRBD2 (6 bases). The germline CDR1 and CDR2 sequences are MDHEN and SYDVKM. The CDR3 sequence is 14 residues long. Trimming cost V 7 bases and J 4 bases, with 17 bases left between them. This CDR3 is CASIEAGGGYEQYF. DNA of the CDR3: TGTGCCAGCATCGAAGCCGGGGGTGGGTACGAGCAGTACTTC.

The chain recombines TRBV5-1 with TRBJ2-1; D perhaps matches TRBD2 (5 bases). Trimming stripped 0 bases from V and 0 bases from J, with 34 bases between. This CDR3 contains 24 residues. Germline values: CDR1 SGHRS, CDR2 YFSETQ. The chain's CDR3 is CASSLGVKLAGDHSSLSSYNEQFF. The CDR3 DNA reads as TGCGCCAGCAGCTTGGGGGTTAAATTGGCGGGCGACCACTCCAGTCTTAGCTCCTACAATGAGCAGTTCTTC. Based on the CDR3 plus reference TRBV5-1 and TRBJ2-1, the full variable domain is KAGVTQTPRYLIKTRGQQVTLSCSPISGHRSVSWYQQTPGQGLQFLFEYFSETQRNKGNFPGRFSGRQFSNSRSEMNVSTLELGDSALYLCASSLGVKLAGDHSSLSSYNEQFFGPGTRLTVL.

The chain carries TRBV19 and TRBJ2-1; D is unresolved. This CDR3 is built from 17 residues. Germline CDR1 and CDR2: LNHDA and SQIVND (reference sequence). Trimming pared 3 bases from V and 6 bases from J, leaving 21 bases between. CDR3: CASSIHTRGGRSNEQFF. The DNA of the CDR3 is TGTGCCAGTAGTATTCACACCCGCGGTGGCCGGAGCAATGAGCAGTTCTTC.

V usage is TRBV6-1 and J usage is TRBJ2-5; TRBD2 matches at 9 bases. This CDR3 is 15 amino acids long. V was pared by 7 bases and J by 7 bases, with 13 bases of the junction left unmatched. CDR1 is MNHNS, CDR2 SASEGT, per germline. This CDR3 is CASKEVAGDSRTQYF. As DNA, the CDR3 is TGTGCCAGCAAGGAGGTAGCGGGGGATTCACGGACCCAGTACTTC.

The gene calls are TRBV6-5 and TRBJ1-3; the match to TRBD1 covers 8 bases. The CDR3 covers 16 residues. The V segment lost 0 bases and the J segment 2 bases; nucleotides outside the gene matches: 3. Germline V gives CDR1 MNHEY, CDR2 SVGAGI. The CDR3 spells CASSYSVQGAGNTIYF. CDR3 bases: TGTGCCAGCAGTTACTCGGTACAGGGGGCTGGAAACACCATATATTTT.

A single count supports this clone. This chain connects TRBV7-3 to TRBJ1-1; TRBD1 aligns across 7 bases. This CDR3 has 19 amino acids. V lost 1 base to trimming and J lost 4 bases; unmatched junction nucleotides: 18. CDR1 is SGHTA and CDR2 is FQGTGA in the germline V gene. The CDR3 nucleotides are TGTGCCAGCAGCTTAAAAGCTTCACAGGGGCAGCGATTTATCACTGAAGCTTTCTTT. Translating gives CASSLKASQGQRFITEAFF.

CDR3: CASSPRLAGGPGNEQFF. CDR3 nucleotides: TGTGCCAGCTCCCCCCGCCTAGCGGGAGGGCCGGGAAATGAGCAGTTCTTC. The chain uses TRBV18 and TRBJ2-1; 12 bases fit TRBD2. This CDR3 spans 17 amino acids. CDR1 and CDR2 from the germline V gene are KGHSH and LQKENI. V trimming: 6 bases; J trimming: 7 bases; junction bases outside the gene matches: 13.

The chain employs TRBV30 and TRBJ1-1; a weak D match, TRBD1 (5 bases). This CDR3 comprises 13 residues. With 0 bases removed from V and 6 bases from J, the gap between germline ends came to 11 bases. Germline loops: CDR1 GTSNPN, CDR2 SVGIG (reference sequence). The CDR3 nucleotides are TGTGCCTGGAGTGTACAGCGGGGCCCTGAAGCTTTCTTT. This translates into CAWSVQRGPEAFF.

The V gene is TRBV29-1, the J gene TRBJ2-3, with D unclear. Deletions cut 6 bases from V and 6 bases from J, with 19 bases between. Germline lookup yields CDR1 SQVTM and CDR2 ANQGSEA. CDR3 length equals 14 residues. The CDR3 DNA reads TGCAGCGTCGAGACTCTCCCTTTAACGGATACGCAGTATTTT. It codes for CSVETLPLTDTQYF.

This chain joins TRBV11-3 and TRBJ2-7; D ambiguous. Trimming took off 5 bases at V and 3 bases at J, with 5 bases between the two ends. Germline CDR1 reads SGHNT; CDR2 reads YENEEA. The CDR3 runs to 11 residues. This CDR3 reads CASSLFYEQYF. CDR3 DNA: TGTGCCAGCAGCCTCTTCTACGAGCAGTACTTC.

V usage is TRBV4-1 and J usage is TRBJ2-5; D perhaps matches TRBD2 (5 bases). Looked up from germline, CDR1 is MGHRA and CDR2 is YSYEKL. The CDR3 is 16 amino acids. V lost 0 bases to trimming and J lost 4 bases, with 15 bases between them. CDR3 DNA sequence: TGCGCCAGCAGCCAAGATCTGGCGGGTAGGAGAGAGACCCAGTACTTC. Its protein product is CASSQDLAGRRETQYF.